One T cell receptor (beta chain) is described in this entry. The target antigen is unknown. The assay was run at survey level. Per the study methods: The detection floor for productive clonotype frequency was 2.59 x 10-5. This table comes from immunoSEQ multiplex PCR, and its TCRdb copy is limited to in-frame clones, with some not included. V, J and clone size derive from that table, while D and trimming were established from the DNA sequence. The profile shows a few thousand clones, about nine tenths of them singletons. This sample is part of a study of STAT5B mutations in CD4+ large granular lymphocyte leukemia. In the study overall: Anti-CD4 microbead selection came after CD8+ cell depletion in cryopreserved samples.

Study outcomes and limitations: Patient CD4-sorted repertoires stayed more clonal than healthy ones after leukemic-clone removal.

The TCR was taken from a woman between 70 and 85 years old with CD4+ T-cell large granular lymphocyte leukemia. The sequenced sample consisted of PBMCs.

The DNA for the CDR3 is TGTGCTAGTGGCTCCGGGTCTACTAACACCGGGGAGCTGTTTTTT. It encodes CASGSGSTNTGELFF. The chain carries TRBV12-5 and TRBJ2-2; D is uncertain. The V gene's germline CDR1 is LGHNT and CDR2 FRNRAP. V dropped 6 bases and J dropped 2 bases, with 13 bases sitting between them. This CDR3 has 15 residues.